Each of the 17 T cell receptor beta chains below was sequenced from the same sample in a study of T cells in Graves' hyperthyroidism and ophthalmopathy. Amplified TCR beta CDR3 regions derived from RNA transcripts. When the TCR CDR3 underwent first-round RT-PCR, the HTBI primer set was used. TCRdb itself ran the multiplex PCR reads through MiXCR, one entry per CDR3 protein. This sample has approximately 520,000 distinct CDR3 sequences, with around a quarter found just once. The specimen sequenced was blood. The receptors shown here come from a woman aged 25 to 45 with Graves' ophthalmopathy.

This clonotype was detected ten times or more. The genes are TRBV11-1 and TRBJ1-2; TRBD1 aligns across 9 bases. This CDR3 spans 17 amino acids. The V gene end was trimmed by 10 bases and the J gene end by 0 bases; junction bases not matched to a gene: 15. The germline V gene has CDR1 SGHAT and CDR2 FQDESV (reference sequence). The CDR3 bases are TGTGCCACCGACACCTTGGGGACAGGGAAAGCTAACTATGGCTACACCTTC. This gives the protein CATDTLGTGKANYGYTF.

V usage is TRBV29-1 and J usage is TRBJ2-7; 7 bases align to TRBD1. Germline loops: CDR1 SQVTM, CDR2 ANQGSEA. Trimming at V came to 3 bases and at J to 4 bases, leaving 6 bases not matched to a gene. This CDR3 is 13 amino acids long. CDR3 DNA: TGCAGCGTTGAGGCAGGGGGAACGTACGAGCAGTACTTC. Its protein product is CSVEAGGTYEQYF.

This clonotype was observed many times. The CDR3 loop is CSVEGRDRNYEQYF. In nucleotides, the CDR3 is TGCAGCGTTGAAGGCCGGGACAGAAACTACGAGCAGTACTTC. This sequence joins TRBV29-1 and TRBJ2-7; 7 bases are shared with TRBD1. CDR3 length: 14 residues. The J segment lost 3 bases and the V segment lost 1 base, leaving 6 bases of the junction unmatched. From germline, CDR1 is SQVTM and CDR2 ANQGSEA.

In its sample, this clonotype was seen many times. An end of the junction does not agree with germline; a read error may underlie this. V gene TRBV12-3 or TRBV12-4 combines with J gene TRBJ1-2; D unclear. The CDR3 is 14 residues long. CDR3 in DNA: TGTGCCAGCAGTGTGCAGGAGGGAAACTGTGGCTACACCTTC. This encodes CASSVQEGNCGYTF.

This clonotype has a count of ten or more. The CDR3 loop reads CASSRADGPQHF. In DNA form, the CDR3 reads TGTGCCAGCAGTCGGGCCGACGGGCCCCAGCATTTT. The chain combines TRBV25-1 with TRBJ1-5; D is undetermined. The CDR3 has 12 amino acids. The V end was cut by 5 bases, the J end by 9 bases, with 11 bases between. Germline CDR1 and CDR2: MGHDK and SYGVNS.

The chain uses TRBV20-1 and TRBJ2-7; 9 bases line up with TRBD1. Germline V CDR1 and CDR2: DFQATT, SNEGSKA (reference sequence). V lost 5 bases to trimming and J lost 2 bases; unmatched junction nucleotides: 13. CDR3 size: 16 residues. The DNA of the CDR3 is TGCAGTGCTGGAAAATTTACTCGGGACAGGGCCTACGAGCAGTACTTC. Translation: CSAGKFTRDRAYEQYF.

In its sample, this clonotype was seen many times. The rearrangement uses TRBV6-2 or TRBV6-3 and TRBJ1-2; 7 nucleotides line up with TRBD1. V lost 2 bases and J lost 3; bases outside the gene matches: 6. CDR3 length: 15 residues. Germline assignment: CDR1 MNHEY and CDR2 SVGEGT. In DNA, the CDR3 is TGTGCCAGCAGTTACGGGGACAGAGAGGACTATGGCTACACCTTC. Protein: CASSYGDREDYGYTF.

This chain links TRBV10-3 with TRBJ2-7; D is tentatively TRBD1 or TRBD2 (5 bases each). Germline CDR1 and CDR2: ENHRY and SYGVKD. Trimming cost V 7 bases and J 4 bases, with 8 bases left between them. This CDR3 spans 11 amino acids. CDR3 DNA: TGTGCCATCAATGGGGGATACGAGCAGTACTTC. Amino acid sequence: CAINGGYEQYF.

As for this clonotype: Since a much larger clone is just one base distant, this may be a read error. This chain uses TRBV6-5 with TRBJ1-5, with TRBD1 matching over 9 bases. CDR3 length: 15 residues. Germline V gene sequence: CDR1 MNHEY, CDR2 SVGAGI. CDR3 nucleotides: TGTGCCAGCAGTAACCTCGGGACAGGGTTTCAGCCCAAGCATTTT. Translated: CASSNLGTGFQPKHF.

This clonotype was counted ten times or more. The chain is built from TRBV7-3 and TRBJ2-5; 11 bases agree with TRBD2. Germline CDR1 reads SGHTA; CDR2 reads FQGTGA. The CDR3 consists of 16 residues. The V and J ends lost 5 bases and 4 bases, in that order; junction bases with no gene match: 9. The CDR3 spells CASSLGPLAGAETQYF. CDR3 DNA: TGTGCCAGCAGCCTCGGACCACTAGCGGGGGCAGAGACCCAGTACTTC.

This clonotype was counted between two and nine times. The chain couples TRBV5-1 to TRBJ1-5, with 7 nucleotides matching TRBD1. The junction had 11 bases not matched to a gene; V was cut back by 4 bases and J by 4 bases. The CDR3 length is 16 residues. Germline values: CDR1 SGHRS, CDR2 YFSETQ. The CDR3 DNA is TGCGCCAGCAGCGCAGGGGGGCAGGGAGTTAATCAGCCCCAGCATTTT. This codes for CASSAGGQGVNQPQHF.

The chain couples TRBV24-1 to TRBJ1-2; weak D call: TRBD1 (5 bases). Trimming took 4 bases from V and 6 from J, leaving 17 bases between them. The CDR3 contains 15 residues. In germline, CDR1 is KGHDR, CDR2 SFDVKD. CDR3 in DNA: TGTGCCACCAGTGACCCTCGGCGGGGGAATCATGGCTACACCTTC. This sequence encodes CATSDPRRGNHGYTF.

This clonotype was counted at least ten times. V is TRBV2 and J is TRBJ2-7; the match to TRBD1 covers 10 bases. Germline V lookup: CDR1 SNHLY, CDR2 FYNNEI. The CDR3 extends over 14 amino acids. V was clipped by 6 bases and J by 3 bases; unmatched bases: 5. CDR3 amino acids: CASRRGQGLYEQYF. The CDR3 nucleotides read TGTGCCAGCAGGAGGGGACAGGGGCTCTACGAGCAGTACTTC.

Details on this clonotype: A read error may explain this, as a much larger clone is one base away. This rearrangement joins TRBV2 to TRBJ2-4; D gene ambiguous. Germline V lookup: CDR1 SNHLY, CDR2 FYNNEI. This CDR3 contains 16 residues. CDR3 sequence: CASSDSQVLAKNIKYF. The CDR3 bases are TGTGCCAGCAGTGATAGTCAGGTGTTAGCCAAAAACATTAAGTACTTC.

At least ten counts were recorded for this clonotype. The chain is built from TRBV3-1 and TRBJ1-1; D might be TRBD1 (6 bases). Between the trimmed V and J ends, which lost 2 bases and 1 base, there was a span of 8 bases. The CDR3 extends over 14 amino acids. Germline loops: CDR1 LGHDT, CDR2 YNNKEL (reference sequence). CDR3 DNA sequence: TGTGCCAGCAGCCAACTACAGGGGAACACTGAAGCTTTCTTT. As protein: CASSQLQGNTEAFF.

This clonotype was observed a handful of times. The CDR3: CAISGKQGPTYEQYF. As DNA, the CDR3 is TGTGCCATCAGTGGGAAACAGGGCCCTACCTACGAGCAGTACTTC. The chain links TRBV10-3 to TRBJ2-7; D may be TRBD1 (6 bases). V lost 4 bases, J lost 2 bases, and 15 bases lay in between. The CDR3 is 15 residues long. CDR1 ENHRY and CDR2 SYGVKD come from the germline V gene.

The chain links TRBV12-3 or TRBV12-4 to TRBJ1-5; D unclear. CDR3 length: 12 amino acids. V lost 3 bases, J lost 6 bases, and 6 bases lay in between. The CDR3 sequence: CASSFESQPQHF. The CDR3 DNA reads TGTGCCAGCAGTTTTGAAAGTCAGCCCCAGCATTTT.